These 23 T cell receptor beta chains originate from one sample sequenced in a study of cytomegalovirus exposure and HLA in healthy donors. PCR employed 60 Vbeta and 13 Jbeta primers. Repertoires were generated with immunoSEQ multiplex PCR, while TCRdb's copy carries only in-frame clones and drops some. The profile shows more than 90,000 clones, approximately 70% of them singletons. Sample: PBMCs. The receptors here all came from a woman in her thirties in good health and CMV-seronegative.

The chain carries TRBV5-1 and TRBJ1-1; 7 bases match TRBD1. V gave up 5 bases and J gave up 2 bases; unmatched junction bases: 6. The CDR3 is made up of 14 amino acids. Germline V CDR1 and CDR2: SGHRS, YFSETQ. This chain's CDR3 is CASRTGQSNTEAFF. In DNA, the CDR3 is TGCGCCAGCAGAACGGGACAGAGTAACACTGAAGCTTTCTTT.

This sequence joins TRBV6-4 and TRBJ1-2; 7 bases match TRBD1. The CDR3 spans 16 residues. The germline V gene has CDR1 MRHNA and CDR2 SNTAGT. The J segment lost 2 bases and the V segment lost 2 bases, leaving 8 bases of the junction unmatched. The CDR3 DNA reads as TGTGCCAGCAGTGACCTTAACAGGGGATCAAACTATGGCTACACCTTC. Encoded protein: CASSDLNRGSNYGYTF.

This chain links TRBV5-1 with TRBJ1-5; D call uncertain. CDR3 length: 15 residues. CDR1 and CDR2 from the germline V gene are SGHRS and YFSETQ. Trimming cost V 0 bases and J 4 bases, with 11 bases left between them. The CDR3 sequence is CASSLEGSRNQPQHF. In nucleotides, the CDR3 is TGCGCCAGCAGCTTGGAAGGCTCGAGGAATCAGCCCCAGCATTTT. The full variable domain, with the rest looked up from reference TRBV5-1 and TRBJ1-5, is KAGVTQTPRYLIKTRGQQVTLSCSPISGHRSVSWYQQTPGQGLQFLFEYFSETQRNKGNFPGRFSGRQFSNSRSEMNVSTLELGDSALYLCASSLEGSRNQPQHFGDGTRLSIL.

This chain connects TRBV7-8 to TRBJ2-1, with D tentatively TRBD1 (6 bases). V lost 1 base, J lost 8 bases, and 18 bases lay in between. The CDR3 is 16 amino acids. The germline CDR1 and CDR2 sequences are SGHVS and FQNEAQ. CDR3 in amino acids: CASSLGMGNRADEQFF. The CDR3 bases are TGTGCCAGCAGCTTAGGAATGGGGAACAGGGCCGATGAGCAGTTCTTC.

The V and J genes are TRBV11-3 and TRBJ1-1, with D uncertain. CDR1 is SGHNT and CDR2 is YENEEA in the germline V gene. CDR3 length equals 13 residues. V lost 6 bases, J lost 8 bases, and 16 bases lay in between. In DNA, the CDR3 is TGTGCCAGCAGACGCCGACAAAACCGGGAAGCTTTCTTT. The encoded protein is CASRRRQNREAFF.

This clone was observed a few times. The rearrangement joins TRBV7-9 to TRBJ2-1, with 9 positions matching TRBD2. CDR1 is SEHNR, CDR2 FQNEAQ, per germline (reference sequence). The CDR3 runs to 14 residues. Trimming took 8 bases from V and 4 from J; bases not matched to a gene: 6. CDR3 sequence (DNA): TGTGCCAGCCTCCCAGCGGGAGGTTACAATGAGCAGTTCTTC. Protein: CASLPAGGYNEQFF.

CDR3: CASSDDWSNEQFF. Written as DNA, the CDR3 is TGTGCCAGCAGTGATGACTGGTCCAATGAGCAGTTCTTC. V gene TRBV25-1 combines with J gene TRBJ2-1, with D unresolved. The ends were cut back, 3 bases at V and 6 bases at J, with 9 bases in the middle. The CDR3 spans 13 residues. The germline CDR1 and CDR2 sequences are MGHDK and SYGVNS. The variable domain in full, with the rest retrieved from reference TRBV25-1 and TRBJ2-1, is EADIYQTPRYLVIGTGKKITLECSQTMGHDKMYWYQQDPGMELHLIHYSYGVNSTEKGDLSSESTVSRIRTEHFPLTLESARPSHTSQYLCASSDDWSNEQFFGPGTRLTVL.

A few counts support this clone. The rearrangement uses TRBV11-2 and TRBJ1-2; D is undetermined. Trimming took off 5 bases at V and 4 bases at J, with 17 bases between the two ends. The CDR3 runs to 15 residues. The germline gives CDR1 SGHAT, CDR2 FQNNGV. The CDR3 DNA follows: TGTGCCAGCAGCCCGACGGGGATGGGAGGCTATGGCTACACCTTC. Its protein is CASSPTGMGGYGYTF.

The CDR3 nucleotides read TGCGCCAGCAGTGCGGCAGCGGGGCAGAATGAGCAGTTCTTC. It codes for CASSAAAGQNEQFF. This sequence joins TRBV10-1 and TRBJ2-1, with TRBD2 matching over 7 bases. The CDR3 is 14 residues long. V gave up 4 bases and J gave up 7 bases; unmatched junction bases: 7. The germline CDR1 and CDR2 sequences are WNHNN and SYGVQD (reference sequence).

This clone has a single count. The rearrangement joins TRBV30 to TRBJ1-1, with D perhaps matching TRBD1 (5 bases). The CDR3 runs to 13 residues. Trimming took off 3 bases at V and 5 bases at J, with 13 bases between the two ends. CDR1 and CDR2 (germline): GTSNPN, SVGIG (reference sequence). The CDR3 is CAWSFTGDTEAFF. CDR3 coding DNA: TGTGCCTGGAGCTTTACAGGTGATACTGAAGCTTTCTTT.

This chain links TRBV27 with TRBJ2-1; D is undetermined. The V end was cut by 2 bases, the J end by 4 bases, with 6 bases between. Germline CDR1 is MNHEY and CDR2 is SMNVEV (reference sequence). The length of the CDR3 is 13 residues. The CDR3 sequence is CASSLESYNEQFF. The CDR3 DNA is TGTGCCAGCAGTTTAGAGAGTTACAATGAGCAGTTCTTC.

The J gene is TRBJ2-2, the V gene TRBV25-1; a weak D match, TRBD2 (7 bases). The CDR3 length is 14 residues. Per the germline V gene, CDR1 is MGHDK and CDR2 is SYGVNS. V dropped 7 bases and J dropped 6 bases, with 15 bases sitting between them. The CDR3 bases are TGTGCCAGCACGGAGGGGGGGCGTTCCGGGGAGCTGTTTTTT. It codes for CASTEGGRSGELFF.

The V call is TRBV11-2, the J call TRBJ1-5, with 7 bases aligning to TRBD1. The CDR3 sequence is 15 residues long. The junction had 5 bases not matched to a gene; V was cut back by 0 bases and J by 6 bases. Germline values: CDR1 SGHAT, CDR2 FQNNGV. CDR3: CASSLDQGGPQPQHF. The CDR3 DNA follows: TGTGCCAGCAGCTTAGATCAGGGGGGACCTCAGCCCCAGCATTTT.

The V call is TRBV5-8, the J call TRBJ2-3; possibly TRBD1 for D (8 bases). The CDR3 is 18 amino acids. Germline V gene sequence: CDR1 SGHTS, CDR2 YDEGEE. Trimming stripped 5 bases from V and 2 bases from J, with 24 bases between. The DNA for the CDR3 is TGTGCCAGCAGTCAGGGGGGGCGATCGACAGGGGTCACAGATACGCAGTATTTT. It encodes CASSQGGRSTGVTDTQYF.

This clone was seen more than once but under ten times. V and J are TRBV4-3 and TRBJ1-4; 9 bases align to TRBD1. After removal of 1 base from V and 5 bases from J, the junction contained 5 bases not matched to a gene. Germline CDR1 LGHNA, CDR2 YSLEER. The length of the CDR3 is 16 residues. CDR3 sequence (DNA): TGCGCCAGCAGCCAAGGGGAGGGGACAGGGAATGAAAAACTGTTTTTT. Encoded protein: CASSQGEGTGNEKLFF.

The chain uses TRBV13 and TRBJ1-1; 8 positions agree with TRBD1. Trimming cost V 10 bases and J 4 bases; bases outside gene matches: 14. Germline lookup yields CDR1 PRHDT and CDR2 FYEKMQ (reference sequence). The CDR3 is 15 amino acids. This chain's CDR3 is CANTRGLSSGTEAFF. The CDR3 bases are TGTGCCAACACCAGGGGGCTTAGTTCTGGCACTGAAGCTTTCTTT.

This clone was detected once. The chain uses TRBV10-3 and TRBJ1-1, with D maybe TRBD1 (5 bases). Germline V gene data show CDR1 as ENHRY and CDR2 as SYGVKD. Trimming took 3 bases from V and 11 from J, leaving 10 bases between them. The CDR3 runs to 11 residues. The CDR3 loop reads CAISEGDKAFF. The DNA for the CDR3 is TGTGCCATCAGTGAAGGGGATAAGGCTTTCTTT.

The chain employs TRBV10-2 and TRBJ1-1, with 9 nucleotides matching TRBD1. Germline assignment: CDR1 WSHSY and CDR2 SAAADI. V lost 7 bases to trimming and J lost 6 bases; unmatched junction nucleotides: 12. The CDR3 is made up of 15 amino acids. CDR3 protein: CASTRGQGYPPEAFF. CDR3 nucleotides: TGCGCCAGCACTCGGGGACAGGGATATCCCCCTGAAGCTTTCTTT.

The chain has TRBV2 and TRBJ2-1; D gene ambiguous. With 4 bases removed from V and 3 bases from J, the gap between germline ends came to 4 bases. This CDR3 contains 12 residues. From germline, CDR1 is SNHLY and CDR2 FYNNEI. CDR3: CASSVNYNEQFF. Here the CDR3 DNA reads TGTGCCAGCAGTGTTAACTACAATGAGCAGTTCTTC.

DNA of the CDR3: TGTGCCAGCAGTGAATATTCCTACAATGAGCAGTTCTTC. This translates into CASSEYSYNEQFF. V and J are TRBV2 and TRBJ2-1; no clear D. V lost 2 bases to trimming and J lost 1 base, with 3 bases between them. In germline, CDR1 is SNHLY, CDR2 FYNNEI. This CDR3 has 13 residues.

V is TRBV6-5 and J is TRBJ2-1; 7 bases agree with TRBD1. Germline CDR1 MNHEY, CDR2 SVGAGI. The CDR3 has 15 residues. V trimming: 3 bases; J trimming: 5 bases; junction bases outside the gene matches: 7. CDR3 nucleotide sequence: TGTGCCAGCAGTTATAACAGGGGCGTGGACAATGAGCAGTTCTTC. Protein product: CASSYNRGVDNEQFF.

In this sample, this clone turned up a few times. The chain has TRBV4-2 and TRBJ2-5; the match to TRBD2 covers 11 bases. CDR3 length: 17 residues. CDR1 is LGHNA and CDR2 is YNFKEQ in the germline V gene. The V gene end was trimmed by 1 base and the J gene end by 4 bases; junction bases not matched to a gene: 8. CDR3 loop: CASSQGGSGGASETQYF. DNA for the CDR3: TGTGCCAGCAGCCAAGGGGGTAGCGGGGGGGCATCAGAGACCCAGTACTTC.

This clone was picked up a small number of times. The chain combines TRBV6-1 with TRBJ2-3, with TRBD2 identical over 7 bases. V dropped 7 bases and J dropped 2; count of bases not matched to a gene: 6. The CDR3 length is 14 residues. The germline gives CDR1 MNHNS, CDR2 SASEGT. For the CDR3, the DNA is TGTGCCAGCAACCCCGGGACTACCACAGATACGCAGTATTTT. Amino acids: CASNPGTTTDTQYF.